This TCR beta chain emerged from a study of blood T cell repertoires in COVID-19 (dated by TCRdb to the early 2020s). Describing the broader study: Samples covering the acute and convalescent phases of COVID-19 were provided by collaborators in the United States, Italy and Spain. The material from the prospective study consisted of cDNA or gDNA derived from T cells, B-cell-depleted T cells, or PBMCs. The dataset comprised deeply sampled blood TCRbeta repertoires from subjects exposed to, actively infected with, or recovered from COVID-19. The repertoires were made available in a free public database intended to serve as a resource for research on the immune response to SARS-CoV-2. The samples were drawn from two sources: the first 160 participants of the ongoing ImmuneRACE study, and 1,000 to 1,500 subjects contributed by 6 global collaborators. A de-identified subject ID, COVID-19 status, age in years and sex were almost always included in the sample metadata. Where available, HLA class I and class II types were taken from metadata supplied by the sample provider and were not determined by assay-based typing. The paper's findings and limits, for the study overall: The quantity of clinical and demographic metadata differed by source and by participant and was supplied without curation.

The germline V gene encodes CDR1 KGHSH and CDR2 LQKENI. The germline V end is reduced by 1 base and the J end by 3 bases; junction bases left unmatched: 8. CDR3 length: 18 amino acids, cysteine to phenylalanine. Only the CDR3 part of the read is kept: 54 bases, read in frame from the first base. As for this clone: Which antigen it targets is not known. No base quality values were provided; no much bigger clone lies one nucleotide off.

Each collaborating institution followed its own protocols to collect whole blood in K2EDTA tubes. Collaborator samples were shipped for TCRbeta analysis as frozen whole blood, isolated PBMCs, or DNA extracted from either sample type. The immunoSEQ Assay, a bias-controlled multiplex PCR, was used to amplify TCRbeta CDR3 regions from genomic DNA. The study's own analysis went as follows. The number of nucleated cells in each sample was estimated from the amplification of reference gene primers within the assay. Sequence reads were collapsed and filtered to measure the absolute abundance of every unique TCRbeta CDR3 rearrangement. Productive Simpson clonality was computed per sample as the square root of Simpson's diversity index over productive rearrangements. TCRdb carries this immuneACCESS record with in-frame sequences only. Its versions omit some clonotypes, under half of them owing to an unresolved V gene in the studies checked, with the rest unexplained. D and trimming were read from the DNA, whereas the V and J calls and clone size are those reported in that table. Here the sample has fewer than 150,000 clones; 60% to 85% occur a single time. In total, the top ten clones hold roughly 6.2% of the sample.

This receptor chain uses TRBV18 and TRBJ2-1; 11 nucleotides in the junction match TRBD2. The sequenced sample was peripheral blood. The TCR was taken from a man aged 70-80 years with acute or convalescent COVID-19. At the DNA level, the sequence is TGTGCCAGCTCACCACGCGCTAGCGGGGGGCTTAACTACAATGAGCAGTTCTTC. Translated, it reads CASSPRASGGLNYNEQFF.